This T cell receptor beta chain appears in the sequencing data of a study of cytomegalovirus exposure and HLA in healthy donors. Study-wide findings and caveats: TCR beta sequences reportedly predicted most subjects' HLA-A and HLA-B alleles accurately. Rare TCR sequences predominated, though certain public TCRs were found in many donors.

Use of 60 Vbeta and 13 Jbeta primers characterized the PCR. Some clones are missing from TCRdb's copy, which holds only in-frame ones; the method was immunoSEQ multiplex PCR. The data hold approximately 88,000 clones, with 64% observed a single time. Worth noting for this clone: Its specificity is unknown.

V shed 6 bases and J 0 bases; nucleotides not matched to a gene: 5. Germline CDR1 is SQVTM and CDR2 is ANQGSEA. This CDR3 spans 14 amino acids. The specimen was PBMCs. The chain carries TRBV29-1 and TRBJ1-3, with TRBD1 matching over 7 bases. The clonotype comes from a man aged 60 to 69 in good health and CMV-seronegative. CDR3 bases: TGCAGCGTCGCCGACAGGGCCTCTGGAAACACCATATATTTT. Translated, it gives CSVADRASGNTIYF. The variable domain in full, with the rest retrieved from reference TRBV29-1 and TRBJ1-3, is SAVISQKPSRDICQRGTSLTIQCQVDSQVTMMFWYRQQPGQSLTLIATANQGSEATYESGFVIDKFPISRPNLTFSTLTVSNMSPEDSSIYLCSVADRASGNTIYFGEGSWLTVV.